What follows are 30 T cell receptor beta chains derived from one specimen sequenced in a study of T-cell memory formation after mild COVID-19 (dated by TCRdb to the early 2020s). Libraries were constructed by 5' RACE. TCRdb lists the instrument as Illumina NovaSeq 6000. The public reads were run again by TCRdb, first through fastp at Q25 and then through MiXCR, and only productive beta chains were kept. Each entry merges the rows of one CDR3 protein and shows their most common DNA and genes. Within this sample are about 57,000 distinct CDR3 sequences, with less than 15% of them counted one time only. The ten largest clones take up around 25% of the sample. Input material: PBMCs or a T cell subset sorted from them (not recorded which). These receptors all come from a man between 18 and 29 years old who had mild COVID-19 (a few samples of this study predate the infection). The sample titles of this study are shuffled in the database, so cell type and time point are left out; the donor was told from shared clones.

A few counts support this clonotype. V gene TRBV7-9 combines with J gene TRBJ1-4; D is undetermined. Deletions cut 2 bases from V and 6 bases from J, with 1 base between. The germline V gene encodes CDR1 SEHNR and CDR2 FQNEAQ (reference sequence). There are 11 residues in the CDR3. CDR3 DNA sequence: TGTGCCAGCAGCTTATATGAAAAACTGTTTTTT. This sequence encodes CASSLYEKLFF.

The rearrangement joins TRBV7-9 to TRBJ1-1; D remains ambiguous. The CDR3 runs 13 residues. V lost 7 bases, J lost 3 bases, and 12 bases lay in between. Germline V lookup: CDR1 SEHNR, CDR2 FQNEAQ (reference sequence). The CDR3 nucleotides read TGTGCCAGCACCCCCAGAGAGGACACTGAAGCTTTCTTT. Translating gives CASTPREDTEAFF.

This clonotype was recorded a few times. The chain combines TRBV3-1 with TRBJ2-1; TRBD1 agrees at 8 bases. The V gene's germline CDR1 is LGHDT and CDR2 YNNKEL (reference sequence). This CDR3 is 14 amino acids long. With 2 bases clipped from V and 7 bases from J, the junction kept 4 bases outside the gene matches. The CDR3 region has the DNA TGTGCCAGCAGCCAAACAGGGGGATGGAATGAGCAGTTCTTC. Its protein product is CASSQTGGWNEQFF.

This clonotype was detected a few times. The chain recombines TRBV5-4 with TRBJ1-1; D not resolved. Germline CDR1 is SGHNT and CDR2 is YYREEE (reference sequence). The V end was cut by 1 base, the J end by 2 bases, with 15 bases between. This CDR3 contains 16 residues. The CDR3 here is CASSLSGGNRNTEAFF. CDR3 DNA: TGTGCCAGCAGCTTGAGCGGAGGCAACCGAAACACTGAAGCTTTCTTT.

This clonotype occurred many times. The DNA for the CDR3 is TGCGCCAGCAGCCAAGAGAGCGGGGGGGCTGTAGATACGCAGTATTTT. This sequence encodes CASSQESGGAVDTQYF. The chain carries TRBV4-1 and TRBJ2-3, with TRBD2 matching 10 bases. V dropped 0 bases and J dropped 5; count of bases not matched to a gene: 5. Germline V gene sequence: CDR1 MGHRA, CDR2 YSYEKL. This CDR3 is built from 16 residues.

This chain connects TRBV7-2 to TRBJ2-1, with TRBD1 as a possible D gene (6 bases). V lost 3 bases, J lost 4 bases, and 10 bases lay in between. Germline assignment: CDR1 SGHTA and CDR2 FQGNSA. The CDR3 extends over 14 amino acids. The CDR3 protein is CASSFSQGYNEQFF. The CDR3 DNA reads as TGTGCCAGCAGCTTTAGCCAGGGGTACAATGAGCAGTTCTTC.

This clonotype occurred a few times. The V gene is TRBV2, the J gene TRBJ2-3; TRBD2 might be the D (6 bases). CDR3 length: 13 amino acids. The V end was cut by 4 bases, the J end by 5 bases, with 10 bases between. Germline lookup yields CDR1 SNHLY and CDR2 FYNNEI. The CDR3 DNA is TGTGCCAGCAGTGCTAGCGTGTTAGATACGCAGTATTTT. Protein: CASSASVLDTQYF.

This clonotype was picked up a small number of times. The rearrangement joins TRBV2 to TRBJ2-3; D possibly corresponds to TRBD1 (6 bases). This CDR3 is 15 amino acids long. CDR1 SNHLY and CDR2 FYNNEI come from the germline V gene. V was pared by 6 bases and J by 1 base, with 14 bases between. In nucleotides, the CDR3 is TGTGCCAGCAGCAAACGGACAGCCGGCACAGATACGCAGTATTTT. This codes for CASSKRTAGTDTQYF.

The chain employs TRBV2 and TRBJ2-4, with a tentative D call TRBD1 (5 bases). V dropped 4 bases and J dropped 4 bases, with 8 bases sitting between them. There are 13 residues in the CDR3. Germline CDR1 SNHLY, CDR2 FYNNEI. The CDR3 region is CASSVAGKNIQYF. For the CDR3, the DNA is TGTGCCAGCAGTGTGGCAGGGAAAAACATTCAGTACTTC.

Points on this clonotype: The junction does not match germline at one end; this may be a read error. V usage is TRBV7-2 and J usage is TRBJ2-5; TRBD2 matches at 9 bases. This CDR3 contains 16 residues. Per the germline V gene, CDR1 is SGHTA and CDR2 is FQGNSA. CDR3 amino acids: CASSLRQRGDQETQYF. CDR3 coding DNA: TGTGCCAGCAGCTTACGGCAGCGGGGGGACCAGGAGACCCAGTACTTC.

This clonotype was detected only a few times. CDR3 coding DNA: TGCGCCAGCAGCCCCCGGGGGATGATGAACACCGGGGAGCTGTTTTTT. Protein product: CASSPRGMMNTGELFF. The genes are TRBV4-1 and TRBJ2-2; a possible D gene is TRBD2 (6 bases). V lost 4 bases to trimming and J lost 1 base, with 13 bases between them. This CDR3 region has 16 residues. Germline V gene sequence: CDR1 MGHRA, CDR2 YSYEKL.

The rearrangement uses TRBV12-3 or TRBV12-4 and TRBJ2-2, with D possibly called TRBD1 or TRBD2 (5 bases each). The CDR3 consists of 16 residues. Trimming shortened V by 5 bases and J by 5 bases, and 18 bases separated the two germline ends. In nucleotides, the CDR3 is TGTGCCAGCAGTGCGGGTGGGGGAACAGGAACCGGGGAGCTGTTTTTT. As protein: CASSAGGGTGTGELFF.

This clonotype was counted between two and nine times. The chain recombines TRBV12-3 or TRBV12-4 with TRBJ1-1; D ambiguous. Deletions cut 2 bases from V and 11 bases from J, with 18 bases between. The CDR3 totals 14 residues. In DNA, the CDR3 is TGTGCCAGCAGTTTACCCCCCCAGGAGATATTTGCTTTCTTT. This gives the protein CASSLPPQEIFAFF.

The chain joins TRBV20-1 to TRBJ2-2; no reliable D call. Germline V lookup: CDR1 DFQATT, CDR2 SNEGSKA (reference sequence). The CDR3 has 11 residues. Trimming removed 1 base at V and 8 bases at J, with 5 bases between. The CDR3 DNA sequence: TGCAGTGCTAGAGGGGTAGGGGAGCTGTTTTTT. It specifies CSARGVGELFF.

J is TRBJ2-5 and V is TRBV5-1, with TRBD2 as a possible D gene (5 bases). Germline V lookup: CDR1 SGHRS, CDR2 YFSETQ. The CDR3 contains 14 residues. V dropped 3 bases and J dropped 2 bases, with 11 bases sitting between them. The CDR3: CASSSWTGQETQYF. CDR3 nucleotide sequence: TGCGCCAGCAGCTCTTGGACGGGACAAGAGACCCAGTACTTC. Full variable domain (outside the CDR3, taken from reference TRBV5-1 and TRBJ2-5): KAGVTQTPRYLIKTRGQQVTLSCSPISGHRSVSWYQQTPGQGLQFLFEYFSETQRNKGNFPGRFSGRQFSNSRSEMNVSTLELGDSALYLCASSSWTGQETQYFGPGTRLLVL.

The chain joins TRBV5-5 to TRBJ1-1; D ambiguous. Germline V gives CDR1 SGHKS, CDR2 YYEKEE (reference sequence). The V gene lost 4 bases and the J gene lost 3 bases, with 7 bases spanning the gap. The length of the CDR3 is 12 residues. CDR3 coding DNA: TGTGCCAGCAGCCCGGGTCACACTGAAGCTTTCTTT. Translating gives CASSPGHTEAFF.

This clonotype came up many times. The gene calls are TRBV4-2 and TRBJ1-2; D is possibly TRBD1 (5 bases). The ends were cut back, 0 bases at V and 4 bases at J, with 18 bases in the middle. The CDR3 sequence is 17 residues long. The germline gives CDR1 LGHNA, CDR2 YNFKEQ. CDR3 residues: CASSQEVSGAPGYGYTF. In nucleotides, the CDR3 is TGTGCCAGCAGCCAAGAAGTAAGCGGGGCCCCTGGCTATGGCTACACCTTC.

J is TRBJ1-2 and V is TRBV6-1, with TRBD1 matching 7 bases. With 5 bases clipped from V and 8 bases from J, the junction kept 5 bases outside the gene matches. Per germline, CDR1 MNHNS and CDR2 SASEGT. The CDR3 is made up of 12 amino acids. The CDR3 loop is CASSYRGTGYTF. The CDR3 region has the DNA TGTGCCAGCAGTTACAGGGGAACGGGCTACACCTTC.

This rearrangement joins TRBV4-3 to TRBJ1-1; D gene ambiguous. Germline V gene lookup returns CDR1 LGHNA and CDR2 YSLEER. With 4 bases removed from V and 1 base from J, the gap between germline ends came to 16 bases. The CDR3 totals 16 residues. CDR3 residues: CASSLSPEGRNTEAFF. CDR3 DNA sequence: TGCGCCAGCAGCCTGAGCCCAGAGGGTCGGAACACTGAAGCTTTCTTT.

This rearrangement joins TRBV29-1 to TRBJ1-5, with 7 bases lining up with TRBD1. Germline CDR1 reads SQVTM; CDR2 reads ANQGSEA. The CDR3 has 15 amino acids. With 6 bases clipped from V and 0 bases from J, the junction kept 8 bases outside the gene matches. DNA for the CDR3: TGCAGCGTCTCATTTGGGACAGCTAGCAATCAGCCCCAGCATTTT. Translation gives CSVSFGTASNQPQHF. The entire variable domain, with the rest obtained from reference TRBV29-1 and TRBJ1-5, is as follows: SAVISQKPSRDICQRGTSLTIQCQVDSQVTMMFWYRQQPGQSLTLIATANQGSEATYESGFVIDKFPISRPNLTFSTLTVSNMSPEDSSIYLCSVSFGTASNQPQHFGDGTRLSIL.

In this sample, this clonotype turned up a few times. The chain has TRBV12-3 or TRBV12-4 and TRBJ2-5, with 9 bases fitting TRBD1. V shed 3 bases, J shed 4 bases, and the junction held 9 bases outside the gene matches. The CDR3 has 16 amino acids. CDR3 protein: CASSFSRTGAIETQYF. The CDR3 coding sequence is TGTGCCAGCAGTTTTTCCCGGACAGGGGCCATAGAGACCCAGTACTTC.

Many counts were recorded for this clonotype. The chain uses TRBV12-3 or TRBV12-4 and TRBJ2-5, with D tentatively TRBD1 or TRBD2 (5 bases each). The CDR3 runs to 14 residues. V lost 6 bases to trimming and J lost 2 bases, with 13 bases between them. The CDR3 spells CASSRQGPQETQYF. The DNA of the CDR3 is TGTGCCAGCAGCCGGCAGGGACCTCAAGAGACCCAGTACTTC.

The chain links TRBV19 to TRBJ2-3; the D gene is possibly TRBD2 (6 bases). Trimming cost V 6 bases and J 1 base, with 14 bases left between them. CDR1 is LNHDA, CDR2 SQIVND, per germline (reference sequence). The CDR3 has 15 amino acids. The CDR3 spells CASRGGAAGTDTQYF. CDR3 sequence (DNA): TGTGCCAGTAGGGGCGGGGCGGCCGGCACAGATACGCAGTATTTT.

In its sample, this clonotype was seen a few times. The rearrangement joins TRBV2 to TRBJ2-3; D not certain. CDR1 is SNHLY and CDR2 is FYNNEI in the germline V gene. This CDR3 is built from 15 residues. V was pared by 9 bases and J by 2 bases, with 18 bases between. Here the CDR3 DNA reads TGTGCCAGTGCAATGGCCAGACACAACACAGATACGCAGTATTTT. Translation gives CASAMARHNTDTQYF.

The table lists this clonotype with a few counts. This chain uses TRBV5-6 with TRBJ2-1; 9 bases line up with TRBD1. J was trimmed by 7 bases and V by 0 bases; bases with no gene match: 8. Per germline, CDR1 SGHDT and CDR2 YYEEEE. The CDR3 has 16 residues. CDR3 nucleotides: TGTGCCAGCAGCTTGGGGCTGACAGGGGGAGGTAATGAGCAGTTCTTC. Its translation is CASSLGLTGGGNEQFF. Complete variable domain (other parts from reference TRBV5-6 and TRBJ2-1): DAGVTQSPTHLIKTRGQQVTLRCSPKSGHDTVSWYQQALGQGPQFIFQYYEEEERQRGNFPDRFSGHQFPNYSSELNVNALLLGDSALYLCASSLGLTGGGNEQFFGPGTRLTVL.

The table lists this clonotype with a few counts. This chain joins TRBV5-6 and TRBJ1-2; D ambiguous. In germline, CDR1 is SGHDT, CDR2 YYEEEE. Trimming stripped 0 bases from V and 4 bases from J, with 13 bases between. The CDR3 runs 15 residues. CDR3: CASSLARRYLYGYTF. CDR3 nucleotides: TGTGCCAGCAGCTTGGCCCGCAGGTACCTCTATGGCTACACCTTC.

In this sample, this clonotype turned up many times. This chain connects TRBV10-3 to TRBJ2-2, with 9 bases lining up with TRBD1. J lost 6 bases, V lost 6 bases, and 8 bases had no gene match. Germline V gives CDR1 ENHRY, CDR2 SYGVKD. CDR3 length: 15 amino acids. The CDR3 reads CAIRERQGVAGELFF. CDR3 coding DNA: TGTGCCATCAGGGAAAGACAGGGGGTGGCCGGGGAGCTGTTTTTT.

The gene calls are TRBV5-1 and TRBJ1-1, with 8 bases aligning to TRBD1. Trimming cost V 4 bases and J 6 bases; bases outside gene matches: 11. This CDR3 comprises 15 residues. Germline V gene sequence: CDR1 SGHRS, CDR2 YFSETQ. The CDR3 loop reads CASSGRTGSGAEAFF. CDR3 nucleotide sequence: TGCGCCAGCAGCGGACGGACAGGGAGTGGAGCTGAAGCTTTCTTT. Full variable domain (rest looked up from reference TRBV5-1 and TRBJ1-1): KAGVTQTPRYLIKTRGQQVTLSCSPISGHRSVSWYQQTPGQGLQFLFEYFSETQRNKGNFPGRFSGRQFSNSRSEMNVSTLELGDSALYLCASSGRTGSGAEAFFGQGTRLTVV.

V gene TRBV11-3 combines with J gene TRBJ2-7; D call uncertain. V dropped 4 bases and J dropped 3 bases, with 10 bases sitting between them. This CDR3 has 13 residues. CDR1 SGHNT and CDR2 YENEEA come from the germline V gene. The CDR3 sequence is CASSSNSGYEQYF. The CDR3 region has the DNA TGTGCCAGCAGCTCAAACTCGGGCTACGAGCAGTACTTC. Based on the CDR3 plus reference TRBV11-3 and TRBJ2-7, the full variable domain is EAGVVQSPRYKIIEKKQPVAFWCNPISGHNTLYWYLQNLGQGPELLIRYENEEAVDDSQLPKDRFSAERLKGVDSTLKIQPAELGDSAVYLCASSSNSGYEQYFGPGTRLTVT.

The chain carries TRBV19 and TRBJ2-7; D not resolved. Trimming shortened V by 7 bases and J by 2 bases, and 12 bases separated the two germline ends. This CDR3 spans 13 amino acids. Germline V gene sequence: CDR1 LNHDA, CDR2 SQIVND (reference sequence). CDR3 bases: TGTGCCAGTACCCGGAGATTGACCTACGAGCAGTACGTC. Protein sequence: CASTRRLTYEQYV.